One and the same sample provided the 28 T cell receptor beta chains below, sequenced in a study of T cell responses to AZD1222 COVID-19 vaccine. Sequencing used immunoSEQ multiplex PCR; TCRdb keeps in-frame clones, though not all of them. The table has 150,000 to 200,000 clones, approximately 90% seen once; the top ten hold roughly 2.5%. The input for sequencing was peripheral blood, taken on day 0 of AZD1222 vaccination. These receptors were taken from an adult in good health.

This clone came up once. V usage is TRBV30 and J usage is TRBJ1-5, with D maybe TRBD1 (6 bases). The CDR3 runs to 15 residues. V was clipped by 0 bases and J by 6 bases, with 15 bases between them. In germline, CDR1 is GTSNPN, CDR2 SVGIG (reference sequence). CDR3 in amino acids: CAWSVTQGRVQPQHF. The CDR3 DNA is TGTGCCTGGAGTGTGACCCAGGGGAGGGTTCAGCCCCAGCATTTT.

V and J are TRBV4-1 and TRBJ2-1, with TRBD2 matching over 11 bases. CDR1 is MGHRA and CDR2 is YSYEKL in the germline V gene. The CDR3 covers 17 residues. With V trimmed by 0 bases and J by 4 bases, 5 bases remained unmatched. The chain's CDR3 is CASSQDRTSGSYNEQFF. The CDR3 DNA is TGCGCCAGCAGCCAAGATCGAACTAGCGGGAGTTACAATGAGCAGTTCTTC.

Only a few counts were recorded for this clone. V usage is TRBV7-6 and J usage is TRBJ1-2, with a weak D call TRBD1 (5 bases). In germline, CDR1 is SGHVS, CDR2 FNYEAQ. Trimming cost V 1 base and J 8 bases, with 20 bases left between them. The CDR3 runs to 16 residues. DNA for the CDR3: TGTGCCAGCAGCTTAGAAGCACAGGTGTCCTTAGGAGGCTACACCTTC. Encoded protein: CASSLEAQVSLGGYTF. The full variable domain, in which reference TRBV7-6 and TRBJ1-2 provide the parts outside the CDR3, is GAGVSQSPRYKVTKRGQDVALRCDPISGHVSLYWYRQALGQGPEFLTYFNYEAQQDKSGLPNDRFSAERPEGSISTLTIQRTEQRDSAMYRCASSLEAQVSLGGYTFGSGTRLTVV.

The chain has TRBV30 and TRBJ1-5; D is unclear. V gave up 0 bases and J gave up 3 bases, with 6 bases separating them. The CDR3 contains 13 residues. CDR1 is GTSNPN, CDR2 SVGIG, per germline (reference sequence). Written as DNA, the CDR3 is TGTGCCTGGAGTGTCGACCACAATCAGCCCCAGCATTTT. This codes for CAWSVDHNQPQHF.

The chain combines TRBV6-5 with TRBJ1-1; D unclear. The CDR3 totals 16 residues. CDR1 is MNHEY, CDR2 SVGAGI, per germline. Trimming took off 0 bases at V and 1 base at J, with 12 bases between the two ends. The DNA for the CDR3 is TGTGCCAGCAGTTACTCAGGGTGGAGGGCGAACACTGAAGCTTTCTTT. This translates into CASSYSGWRANTEAFF.

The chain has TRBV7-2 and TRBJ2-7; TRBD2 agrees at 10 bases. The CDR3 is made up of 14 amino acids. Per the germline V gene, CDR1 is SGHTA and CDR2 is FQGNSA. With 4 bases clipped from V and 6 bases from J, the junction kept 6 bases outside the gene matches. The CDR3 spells CASSSSSGGLEQYF. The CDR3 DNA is TGTGCCAGCAGCTCCTCTAGCGGGGGCCTCGAGCAGTACTTC.

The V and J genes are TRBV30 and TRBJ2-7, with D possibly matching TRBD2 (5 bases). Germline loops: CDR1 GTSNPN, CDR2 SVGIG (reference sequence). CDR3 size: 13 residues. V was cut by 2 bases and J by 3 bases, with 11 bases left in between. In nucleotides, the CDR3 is TGTGCCTGGAGTCGAGCCGGGGACTACGAGCAGTACTTC. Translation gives CAWSRAGDYEQYF.

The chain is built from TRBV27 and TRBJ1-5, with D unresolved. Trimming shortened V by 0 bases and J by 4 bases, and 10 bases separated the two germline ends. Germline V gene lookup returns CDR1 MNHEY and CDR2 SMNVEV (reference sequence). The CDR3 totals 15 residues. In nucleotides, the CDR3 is TGTGCCAGCAGTTTATCGACGGGGTGGAATCAGCCCCAGCATTTT. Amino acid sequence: CASSLSTGWNQPQHF.

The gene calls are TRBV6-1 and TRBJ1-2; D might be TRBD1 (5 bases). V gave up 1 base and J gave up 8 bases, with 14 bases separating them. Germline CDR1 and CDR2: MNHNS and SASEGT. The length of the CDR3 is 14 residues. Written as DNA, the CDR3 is TGTGCCAGCAGTGAAGTTGGGGCCCTTCGGGGCTACACCTTC. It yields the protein CASSEVGALRGYTF.

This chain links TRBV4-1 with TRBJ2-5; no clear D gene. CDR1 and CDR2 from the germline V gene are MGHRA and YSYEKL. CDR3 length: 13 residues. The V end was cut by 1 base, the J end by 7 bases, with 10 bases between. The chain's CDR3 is CASSQALGVTQYF. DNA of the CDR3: TGCGCCAGCAGCCAAGCCCTAGGCGTGACCCAGTACTTC.

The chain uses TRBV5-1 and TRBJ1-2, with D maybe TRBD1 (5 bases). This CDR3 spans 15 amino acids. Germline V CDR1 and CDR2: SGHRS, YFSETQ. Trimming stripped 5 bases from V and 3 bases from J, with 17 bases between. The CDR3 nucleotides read TGCGCCAGCAGTTGGGGCTCCTTCAGTGACTATGGCTACACCTTC. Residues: CASSWGSFSDYGYTF.

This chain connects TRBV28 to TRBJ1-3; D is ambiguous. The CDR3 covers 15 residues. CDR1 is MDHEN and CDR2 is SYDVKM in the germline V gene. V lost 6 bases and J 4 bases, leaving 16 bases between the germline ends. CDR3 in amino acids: CASSPPSRPGNTIYF. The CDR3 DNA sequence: TGTGCCAGCAGCCCCCCGTCCAGGCCCGGAAACACCATATATTTT. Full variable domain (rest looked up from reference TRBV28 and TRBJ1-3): DVKVTQSSRYLVKRTGEKVFLECVQDMDHENMFWYRQDPGLGLRLIYFSYDVKMKEKGDIPEGYSVSREKKERFSLILESASTNQTSMYLCASSPPSRPGNTIYFGEGSWLTVV.

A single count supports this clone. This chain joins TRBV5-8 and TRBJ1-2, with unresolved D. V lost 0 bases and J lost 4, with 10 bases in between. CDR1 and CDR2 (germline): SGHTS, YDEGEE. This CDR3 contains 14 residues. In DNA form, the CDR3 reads TGTGCCAGCAGCTTGGGACAACCAGTCTATGGCTACACCTTC. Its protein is CASSLGQPVYGYTF.

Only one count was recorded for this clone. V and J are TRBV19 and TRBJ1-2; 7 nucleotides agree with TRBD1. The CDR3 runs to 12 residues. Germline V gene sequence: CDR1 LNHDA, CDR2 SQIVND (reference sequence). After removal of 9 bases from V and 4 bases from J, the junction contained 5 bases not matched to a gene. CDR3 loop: CASSTGRYGYTF. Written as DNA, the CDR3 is TGTGCCAGCTCGACAGGGCGCTATGGCTACACCTTC.

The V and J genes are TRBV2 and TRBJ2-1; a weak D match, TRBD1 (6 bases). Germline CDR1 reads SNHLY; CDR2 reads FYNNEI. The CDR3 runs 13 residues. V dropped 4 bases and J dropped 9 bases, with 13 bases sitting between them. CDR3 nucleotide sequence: TGTGCCAGCAGTGGAGGACAGACCCCTGAGCAGTTCTTC. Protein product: CASSGGQTPEQFF.

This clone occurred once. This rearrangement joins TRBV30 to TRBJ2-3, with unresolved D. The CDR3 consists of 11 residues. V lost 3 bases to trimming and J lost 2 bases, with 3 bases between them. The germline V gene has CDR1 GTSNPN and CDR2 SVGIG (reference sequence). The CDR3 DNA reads TGTGCCTGGAGATACACAGATACGCAGTATTTT. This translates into CAWRYTDTQYF.

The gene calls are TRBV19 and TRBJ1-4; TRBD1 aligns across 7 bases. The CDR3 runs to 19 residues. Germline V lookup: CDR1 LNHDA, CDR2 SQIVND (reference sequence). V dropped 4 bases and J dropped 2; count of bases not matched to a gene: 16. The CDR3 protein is CASSRKGAATWRTNEKLFF. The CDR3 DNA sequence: TGTGCCAGTAGTAGGAAGGGGGCTGCTACATGGCGGACTAATGAAAAACTGTTTTTT.

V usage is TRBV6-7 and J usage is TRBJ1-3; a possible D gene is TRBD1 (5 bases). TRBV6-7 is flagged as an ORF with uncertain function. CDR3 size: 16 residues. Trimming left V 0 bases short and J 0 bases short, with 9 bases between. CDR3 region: CASSYSGRPSGNTIYF. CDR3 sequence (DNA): TGTGCCAGCAGTTACTCGGGACGCCCCTCTGGAAACACCATATATTTT.

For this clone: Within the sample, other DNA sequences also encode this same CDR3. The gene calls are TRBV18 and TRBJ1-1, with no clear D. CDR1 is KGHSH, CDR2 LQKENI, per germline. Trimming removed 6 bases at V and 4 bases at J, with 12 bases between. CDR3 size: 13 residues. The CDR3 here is CASSPAGSTEAFF. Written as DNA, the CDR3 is TGTGCCAGCTCGCCTGCGGGGAGCACTGAAGCTTTCTTT.

The CDR3 DNA reads as TGTGCCAGCAGCTTCCGGGGGGACAAAACCTACAATGAGCAGTTCTTC. Translating gives CASSFRGDKTYNEQFF. The genes are TRBV11-3 and TRBJ2-1, with a possible D match to TRBD2 (7 bases). The CDR3 is 16 amino acids. Germline CDR1 is SGHNT and CDR2 is YENEEA. Trimming stripped 3 bases from V and 2 bases from J, with 14 bases between.

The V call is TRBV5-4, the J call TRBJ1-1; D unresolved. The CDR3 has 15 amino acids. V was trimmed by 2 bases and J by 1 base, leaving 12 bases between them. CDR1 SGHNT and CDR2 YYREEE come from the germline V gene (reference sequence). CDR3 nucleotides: TGTGCCAGCAGCTTTGGATTGCAGGAGAACACTGAAGCTTTCTTT. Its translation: CASSFGLQENTEAFF.

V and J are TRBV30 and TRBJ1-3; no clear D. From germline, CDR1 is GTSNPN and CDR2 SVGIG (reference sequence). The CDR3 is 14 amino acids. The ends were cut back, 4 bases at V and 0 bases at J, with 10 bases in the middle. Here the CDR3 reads CAWNGKGSGNTIYF. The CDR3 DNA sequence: TGTGCCTGGAATGGGAAGGGCTCTGGAAACACCATATATTTT.

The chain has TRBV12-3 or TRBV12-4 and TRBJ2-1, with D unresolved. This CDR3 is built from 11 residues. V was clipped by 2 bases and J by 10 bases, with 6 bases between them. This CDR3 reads CASSLQAEQFF. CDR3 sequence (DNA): TGTGCCAGCAGTTTACAAGCAGAGCAGTTCTTC.

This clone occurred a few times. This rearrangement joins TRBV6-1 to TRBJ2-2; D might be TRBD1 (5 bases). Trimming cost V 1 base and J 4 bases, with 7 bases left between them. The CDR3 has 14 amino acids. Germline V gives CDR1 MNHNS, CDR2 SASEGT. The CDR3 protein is CASSEVQGTGELFF. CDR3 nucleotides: TGTGCCAGCAGTGAAGTGCAGGGCACCGGGGAGCTGTTTTTT.

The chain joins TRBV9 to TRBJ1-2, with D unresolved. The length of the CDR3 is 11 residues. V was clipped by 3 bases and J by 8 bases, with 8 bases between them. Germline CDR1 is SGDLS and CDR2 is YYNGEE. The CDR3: CASSASGGYTF. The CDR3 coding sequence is TGTGCCAGCAGCGCAAGTGGCGGCTACACCTTC. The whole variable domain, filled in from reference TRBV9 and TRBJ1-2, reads DSGVTQTPKHLITATGQRVTLRCSPRSGDLSVYWYQQSLDQGLQFLIQYYNGEERAKGNILERFSAQQFPDLHSELNLSSLELGDSALYFCASSASGGYTFGSGTRLTVV.

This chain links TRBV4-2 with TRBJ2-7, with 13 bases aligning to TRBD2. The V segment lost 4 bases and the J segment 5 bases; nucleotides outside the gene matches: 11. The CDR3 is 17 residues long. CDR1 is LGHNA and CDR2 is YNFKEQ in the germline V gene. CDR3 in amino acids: CASSRGIGLAGENEQYF. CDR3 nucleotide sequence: TGTGCCAGCAGCCGCGGGATCGGACTAGCGGGAGAAAACGAGCAGTACTTC.

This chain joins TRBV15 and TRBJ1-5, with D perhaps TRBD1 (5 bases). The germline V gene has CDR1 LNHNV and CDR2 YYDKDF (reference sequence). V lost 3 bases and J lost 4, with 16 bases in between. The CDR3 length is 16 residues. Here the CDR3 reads CATSSLHGGFNQPQHF. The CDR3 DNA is TGTGCCACCAGCAGTCTCCATGGGGGATTTAATCAGCCCCAGCATTTT.

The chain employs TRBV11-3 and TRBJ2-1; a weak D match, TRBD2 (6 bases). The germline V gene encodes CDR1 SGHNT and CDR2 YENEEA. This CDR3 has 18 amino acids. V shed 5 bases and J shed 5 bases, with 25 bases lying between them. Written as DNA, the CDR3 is TGTGCCAGCAGCCCGCGACCCCCGGGGGAGCCAAGACACAATGAGCAGTTCTTC. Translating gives CASSPRPPGEPRHNEQFF.